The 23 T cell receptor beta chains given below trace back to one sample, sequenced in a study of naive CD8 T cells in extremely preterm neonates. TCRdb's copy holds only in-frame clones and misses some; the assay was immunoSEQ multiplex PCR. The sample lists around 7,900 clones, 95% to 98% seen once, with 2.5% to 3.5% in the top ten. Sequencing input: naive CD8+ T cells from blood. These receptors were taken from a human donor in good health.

The CDR3 loop reads CASSREYEQFF. Written as DNA, the CDR3 is TGTGCCAGCAGCCGGGAGTATGAGCAGTTCTTC. This chain joins TRBV7-9 and TRBJ2-1, with D tentatively TRBD2 (6 bases). Deletions cut 5 bases from V and 8 bases from J, with 7 bases between. Germline V gene lookup returns CDR1 SEHNR and CDR2 FQNEAQ (reference sequence). CDR3 length equals 11 residues.

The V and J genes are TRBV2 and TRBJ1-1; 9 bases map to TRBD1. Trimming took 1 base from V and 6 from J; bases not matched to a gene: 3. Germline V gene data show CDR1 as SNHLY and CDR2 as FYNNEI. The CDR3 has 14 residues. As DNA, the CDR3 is TGTGCCAGCAGTGAAGGGACAGGGGTTTCTGAAGCTTTCTTT. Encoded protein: CASSEGTGVSEAFF.

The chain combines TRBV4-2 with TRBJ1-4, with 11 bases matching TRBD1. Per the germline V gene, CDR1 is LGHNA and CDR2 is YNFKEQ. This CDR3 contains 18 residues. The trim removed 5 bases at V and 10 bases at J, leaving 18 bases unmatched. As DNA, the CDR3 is TGTGCCAGCAGCACAAGGGGGACAGGGGGAACAACTCGTGGAAAACTGTTTTTT. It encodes CASSTRGTGGTTRGKLFF.

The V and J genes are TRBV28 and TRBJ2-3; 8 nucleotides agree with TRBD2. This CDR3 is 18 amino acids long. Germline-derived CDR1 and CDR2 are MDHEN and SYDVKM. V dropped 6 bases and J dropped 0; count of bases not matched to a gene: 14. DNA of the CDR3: TGTGCCAGCAGCTTTGAGGGTAGCGGGGTTCCTAGCACAGATACGCAGTATTTT. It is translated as CASSFEGSGVPSTDTQYF.

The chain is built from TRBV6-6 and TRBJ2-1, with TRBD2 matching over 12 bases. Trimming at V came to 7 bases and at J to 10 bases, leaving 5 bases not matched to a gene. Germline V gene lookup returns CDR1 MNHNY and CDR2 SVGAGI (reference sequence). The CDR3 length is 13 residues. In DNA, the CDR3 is TGTGCCAGCACTCGACTAGCGGGAGAGGAGCAGTTCTTC. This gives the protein CASTRLAGEEQFF.

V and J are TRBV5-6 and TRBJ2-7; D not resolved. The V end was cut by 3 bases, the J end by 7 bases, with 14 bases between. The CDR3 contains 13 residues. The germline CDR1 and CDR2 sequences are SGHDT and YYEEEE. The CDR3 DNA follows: TGTGCCAGCAGCTACGGGCTTCACGGGGAGCAGTACGTC. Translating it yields CASSYGLHGEQYV.

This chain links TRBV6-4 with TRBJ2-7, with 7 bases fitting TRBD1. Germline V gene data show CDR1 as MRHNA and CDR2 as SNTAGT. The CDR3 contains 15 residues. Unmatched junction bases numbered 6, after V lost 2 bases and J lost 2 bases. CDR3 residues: CASSDGAGGPYEQYF. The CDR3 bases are TGTGCCAGCAGTGACGGGGCAGGGGGACCCTACGAGCAGTACTTC.

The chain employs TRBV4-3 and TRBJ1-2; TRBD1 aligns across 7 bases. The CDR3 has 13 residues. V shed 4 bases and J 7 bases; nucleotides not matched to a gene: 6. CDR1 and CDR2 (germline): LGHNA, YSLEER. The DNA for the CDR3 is TGCGCCAGCAGCCGGGGGACAGATGTTGGCTACACCTTC. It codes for CASSRGTDVGYTF.

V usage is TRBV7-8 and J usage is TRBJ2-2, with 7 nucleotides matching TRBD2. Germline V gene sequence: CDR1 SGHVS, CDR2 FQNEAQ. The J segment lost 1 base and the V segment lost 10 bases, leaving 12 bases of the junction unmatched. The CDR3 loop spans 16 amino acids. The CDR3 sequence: CAIDDSGRGNTGELFF. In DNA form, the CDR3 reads TGTGCCATCGACGACAGTGGGAGGGGGAACACCGGGGAGCTGTTTTTT. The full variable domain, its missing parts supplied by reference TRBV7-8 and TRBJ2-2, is GAGVSQSPRYKVAKRGQDVALRCDPISGHVSLFWYQQALGQGPEFLTYFQNEAQLDKSGLPSDRFFAERPEGSVSTLKIQRTQQEDSAVYLCAIDDSGRGNTGELFFGEGSRLTVL.

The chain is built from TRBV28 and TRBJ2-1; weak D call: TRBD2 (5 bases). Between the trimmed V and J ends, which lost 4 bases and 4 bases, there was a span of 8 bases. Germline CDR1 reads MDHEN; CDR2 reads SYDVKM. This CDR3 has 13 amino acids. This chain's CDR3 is CASSSDFYNEQFF. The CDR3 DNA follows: TGTGCCAGCAGTTCGGACTTTTACAATGAGCAGTTCTTC.

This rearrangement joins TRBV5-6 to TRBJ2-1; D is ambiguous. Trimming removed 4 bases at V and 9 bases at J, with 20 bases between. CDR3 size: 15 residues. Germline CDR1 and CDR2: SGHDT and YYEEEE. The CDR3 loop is CASSLDGVGLSEQFF. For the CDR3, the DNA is TGTGCCAGCAGCCTGGACGGAGTCGGCCTTTCTGAGCAGTTCTTC.

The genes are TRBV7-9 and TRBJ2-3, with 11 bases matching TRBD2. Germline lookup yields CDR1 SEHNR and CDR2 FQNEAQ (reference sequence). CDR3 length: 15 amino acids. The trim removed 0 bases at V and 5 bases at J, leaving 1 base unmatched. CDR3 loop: CASSLALAGVDTQYF. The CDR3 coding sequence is TGTGCCAGCAGCTTAGCACTAGCGGGAGTAGATACGCAGTATTTT.

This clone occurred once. The chain's CDR3 is CASSLVSGGTDTQYF. The CDR3, as DNA: TGTGCCAGCAGCTTAGTTAGCGGGGGCACAGATACGCAGTATTTT. The rearrangement links TRBV11-3 to TRBJ2-3; 8 bases agree with TRBD2. The V gene's germline CDR1 is SGHNT and CDR2 YENEEA. J gave up 1 base and V 1 base, and 1 base lay outside the gene matches. This CDR3 contains 15 residues.

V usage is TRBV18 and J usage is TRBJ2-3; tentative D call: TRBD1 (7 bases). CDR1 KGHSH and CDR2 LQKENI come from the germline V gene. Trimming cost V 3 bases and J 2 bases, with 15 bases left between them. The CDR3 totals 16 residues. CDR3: CASSPVQGRSTDTQYF. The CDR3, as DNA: TGTGCCAGCTCACCTGTACAGGGGAGGTCCACAGATACGCAGTATTTT. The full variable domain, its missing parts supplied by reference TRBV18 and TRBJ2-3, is NAGVMQNPRHLVRRRGQEARLRCSPMKGHSHVYWYRQLPEEGLKFMVYLQKENIIDESGMPKERFSAEFPKEGPSILRIQQVVRGDSAAYFCASSPVQGRSTDTQYFGPGTRLTVL.

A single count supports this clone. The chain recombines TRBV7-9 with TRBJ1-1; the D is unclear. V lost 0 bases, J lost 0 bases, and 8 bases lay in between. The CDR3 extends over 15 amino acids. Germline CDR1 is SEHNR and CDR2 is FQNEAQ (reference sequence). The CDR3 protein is CASSLARFMNTEAFF. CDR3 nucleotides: TGTGCCAGCAGCTTAGCTAGATTTATGAACACTGAAGCTTTCTTT.

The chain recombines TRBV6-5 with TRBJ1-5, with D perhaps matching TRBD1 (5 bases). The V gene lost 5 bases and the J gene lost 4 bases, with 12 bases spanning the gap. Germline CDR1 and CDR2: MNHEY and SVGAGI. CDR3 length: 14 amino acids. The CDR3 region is CASSRGDGNQPQHF. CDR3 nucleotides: TGTGCCAGCAGTCGGGGGGATGGAAATCAGCCCCAGCATTTT.

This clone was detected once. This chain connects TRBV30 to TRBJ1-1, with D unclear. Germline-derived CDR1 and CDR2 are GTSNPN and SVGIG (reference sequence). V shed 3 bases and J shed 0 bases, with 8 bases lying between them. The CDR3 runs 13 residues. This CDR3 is CAWSLEMNTEAFF. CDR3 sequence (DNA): TGTGCCTGGAGCTTGGAGATGAACACTGAAGCTTTCTTT.

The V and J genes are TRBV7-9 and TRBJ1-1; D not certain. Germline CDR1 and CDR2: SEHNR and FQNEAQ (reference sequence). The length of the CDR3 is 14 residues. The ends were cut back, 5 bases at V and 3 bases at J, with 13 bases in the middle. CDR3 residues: CASSTQEQYTEAFF. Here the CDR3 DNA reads TGTGCCAGCAGCACCCAGGAACAGTACACTGAAGCTTTCTTT. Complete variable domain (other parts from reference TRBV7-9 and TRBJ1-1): DTGVSQNPRHKITKRGQNVTFRCDPISEHNRLYWYRQTLGQGPEFLTYFQNEAQLEKSRLLSDRFSAERPKGSFSTLEIQRTEQGDSAMYLCASSTQEQYTEAFFGQGTRLTVV.

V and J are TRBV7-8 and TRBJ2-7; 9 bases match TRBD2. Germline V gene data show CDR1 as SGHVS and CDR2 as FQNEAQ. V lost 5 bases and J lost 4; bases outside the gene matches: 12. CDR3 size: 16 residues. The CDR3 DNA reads TGTGCCAGCAGCCCCGTGAGTAGCGGGAGCGGGTACGAGCAGTACGTC. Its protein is CASSPVSSGSGYEQYV.

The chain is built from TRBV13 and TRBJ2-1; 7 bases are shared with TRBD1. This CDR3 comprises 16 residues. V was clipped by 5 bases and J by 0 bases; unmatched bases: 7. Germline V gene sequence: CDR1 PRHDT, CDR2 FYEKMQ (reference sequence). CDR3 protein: CASSVPTGNSYNEQFF. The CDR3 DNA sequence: TGTGCCAGCAGCGTACCGACAGGGAACTCCTACAATGAGCAGTTCTTC.

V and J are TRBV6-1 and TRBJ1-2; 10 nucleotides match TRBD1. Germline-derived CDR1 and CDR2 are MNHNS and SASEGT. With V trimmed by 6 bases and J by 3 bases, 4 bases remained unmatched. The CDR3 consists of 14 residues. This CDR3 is CASRTGTGDYGYTF. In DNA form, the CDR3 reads TGTGCCAGCAGGACCGGGACAGGGGACTATGGCTACACCTTC.

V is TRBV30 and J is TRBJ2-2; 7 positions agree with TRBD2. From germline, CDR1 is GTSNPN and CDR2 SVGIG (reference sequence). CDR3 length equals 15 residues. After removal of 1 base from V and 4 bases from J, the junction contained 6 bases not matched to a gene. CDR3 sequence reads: CAWSAAGVSTGELFF. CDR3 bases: TGTGCCTGGAGTGCCGCGGGAGTGAGCACCGGGGAGCTGTTTTTT. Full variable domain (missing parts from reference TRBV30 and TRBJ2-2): SQTIHQWPATLVQPVGSPLSLECTVEGTSNPNLYWYRQAAGRGLQLLFYSVGIGQISSEVPQNLSASRPQDRQFILSSKKLLLSDSGFYLCAWSAAGVSTGELFFGEGSRLTVL.

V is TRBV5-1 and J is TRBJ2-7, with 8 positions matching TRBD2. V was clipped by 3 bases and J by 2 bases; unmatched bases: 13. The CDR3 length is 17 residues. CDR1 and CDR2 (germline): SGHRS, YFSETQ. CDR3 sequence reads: CASSSPDLAGGPYEQYV. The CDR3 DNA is TGCGCCAGCAGCTCCCCGGATCTGGCGGGAGGACCCTACGAGCAGTACGTC.